The 2 T cell receptor beta chains in this list originate from one sample, sequenced in a study of blood T cell repertoires in COVID-19. Generated by immunoSEQ multiplex PCR, the TCRdb table keeps only in-frame clones and is missing some. Of around 20,000 clones in the sample, roughly 86% are singletons; the top ten hold about 8.3%. Sequenced sample: peripheral blood. The source is a human donor in a cohort sampled during active COVID-19. The donor label of this sample is uncertain.

This clone was detected only once. The chain uses TRBV7-8 and TRBJ1-5; D is undetermined. CDR3 length: 14 amino acids. V was clipped by 5 bases and J by 7 bases, with 15 bases between them. Germline V gene sequence: CDR1 SGHVS, CDR2 FQNEAQ. Here the CDR3 DNA reads TGTGCCAGCAGCCCGCCGGGTCCGCCCCAGCCCCAGCATTTT. Translated, it gives CASSPPGPPQPQHF.

The chain is built from TRBV2 and TRBJ2-5, with D possibly matching TRBD1 (6 bases). This CDR3 contains 14 residues. Germline V gene lookup returns CDR1 SNHLY and CDR2 FYNNEI. V was cut by 7 bases and J by 5 bases, with 17 bases left in between. The CDR3 nucleotides are TGTGCCAGCATTCGAAGCGGCAGGGGCGAGACCCAGTACTTC. Amino acids: CASIRSGRGETQYF.